This T cell receptor beta chain came from a study of blood T cell repertoires in COVID-19. Overall study: Sample material is recorded as cDNA or gDNA derived from T cells, B-cell-depleted T cells, or PBMCs.

Germline CDR1 and CDR2: SEHNR and FQNEAQ (reference sequence). This CDR3 has 13 amino acids. V was cut by 5 bases and J by 6 bases, with 13 bases left in between. As originally analysed: Scientists estimated how many nucleated cells there were by amplifying reference gene primers. Data came from immunoSEQ multiplex PCR; TCRdb stores just in-frame clones and leaves some out. That table is the source of V, J and clone size, and D and trimming were worked out from the DNA. The data contain roughly 220,000 clones, 80% to 90% of them singletons. The sequenced sample was peripheral blood. The clonotype was recovered from a woman aged 60 to 75 who had recovered from COVID-19. J is TRBJ1-1 and V is TRBV7-9; D is unclear. CDR3 protein: CASSLAGGAEAFF. CDR3 DNA: TGTGCCAGCAGCCTCGCAGGAGGTGCTGAAGCTTTCTTT.